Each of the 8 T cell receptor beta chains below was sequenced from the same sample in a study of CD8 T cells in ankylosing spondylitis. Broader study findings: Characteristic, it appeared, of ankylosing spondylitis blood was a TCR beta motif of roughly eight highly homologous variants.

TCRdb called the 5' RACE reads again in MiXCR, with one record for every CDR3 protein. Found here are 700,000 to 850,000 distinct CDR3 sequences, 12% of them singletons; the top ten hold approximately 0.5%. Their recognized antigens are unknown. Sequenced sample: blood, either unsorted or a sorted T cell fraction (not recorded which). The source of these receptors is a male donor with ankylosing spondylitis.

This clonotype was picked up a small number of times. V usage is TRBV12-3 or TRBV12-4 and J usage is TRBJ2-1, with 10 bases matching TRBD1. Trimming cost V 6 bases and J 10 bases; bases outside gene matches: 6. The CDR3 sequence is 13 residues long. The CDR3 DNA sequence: TGTGCCAGCAGAGTGACAGGGGGCCCAGAGCAGTTCTTC. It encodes CASRVTGGPEQFF.

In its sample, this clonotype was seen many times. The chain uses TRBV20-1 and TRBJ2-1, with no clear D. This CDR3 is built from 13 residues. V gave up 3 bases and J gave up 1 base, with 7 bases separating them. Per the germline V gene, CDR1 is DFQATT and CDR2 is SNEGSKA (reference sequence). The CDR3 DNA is TGCAGTGCTAGTAGTTGGTCCTACAATGAGCAGTTCTTC. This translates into CSASSWSYNEQFF.

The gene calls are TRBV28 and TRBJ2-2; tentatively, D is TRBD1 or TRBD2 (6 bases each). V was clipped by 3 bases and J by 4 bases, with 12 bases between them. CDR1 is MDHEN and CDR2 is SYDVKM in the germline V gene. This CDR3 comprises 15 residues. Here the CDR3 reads CASSLYRDFTGELFF. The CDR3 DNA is TGTGCCAGCAGTTTGTACAGGGACTTCACCGGGGAGCTGTTTTTT.

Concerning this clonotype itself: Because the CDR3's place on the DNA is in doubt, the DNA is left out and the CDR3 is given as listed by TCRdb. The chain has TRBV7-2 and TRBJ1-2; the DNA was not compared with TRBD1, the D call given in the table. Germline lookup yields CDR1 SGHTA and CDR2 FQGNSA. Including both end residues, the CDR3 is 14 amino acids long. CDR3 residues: CASSLDGTVGLGTF.

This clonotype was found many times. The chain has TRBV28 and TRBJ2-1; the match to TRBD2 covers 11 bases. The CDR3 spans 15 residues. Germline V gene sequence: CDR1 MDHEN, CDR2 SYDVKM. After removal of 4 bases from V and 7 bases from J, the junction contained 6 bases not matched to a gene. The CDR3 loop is CASSSLAGGKNEQFF. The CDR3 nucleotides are TGTGCCAGCAGTTCCCTAGCGGGAGGAAAGAATGAGCAGTTCTTC.

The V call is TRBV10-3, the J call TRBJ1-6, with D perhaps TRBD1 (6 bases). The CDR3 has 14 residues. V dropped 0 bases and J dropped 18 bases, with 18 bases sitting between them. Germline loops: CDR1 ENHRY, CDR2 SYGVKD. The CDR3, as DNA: TGTGCCATCAGTGAGTCAGCGGGGGCCGAGGAGTACCACTTT. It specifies CAISESAGAEEYHF.

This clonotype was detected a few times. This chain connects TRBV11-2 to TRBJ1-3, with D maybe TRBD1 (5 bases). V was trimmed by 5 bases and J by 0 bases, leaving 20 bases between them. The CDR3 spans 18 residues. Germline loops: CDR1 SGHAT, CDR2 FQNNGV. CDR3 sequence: CASSIQPGLKPSGNTIYF. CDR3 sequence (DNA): TGTGCCAGCAGCATACAGCCGGGACTCAAACCCTCTGGAAACACCATATATTTT.

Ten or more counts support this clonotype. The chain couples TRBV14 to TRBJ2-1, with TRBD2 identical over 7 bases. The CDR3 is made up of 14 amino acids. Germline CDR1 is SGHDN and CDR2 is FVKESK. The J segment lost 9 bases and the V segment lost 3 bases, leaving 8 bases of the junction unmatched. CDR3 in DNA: TGTGCCAGCAGCCAGGGGGGAGGGCCCGTTGAGCAGTTCTTC. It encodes CASSQGGGPVEQFF.